This passage covers 6 T cell receptor beta chains from one sample sequenced in a study of blood T cell repertoires in COVID-19. Clones were sequenced by immunoSEQ multiplex PCR, and TCRdb holds only the in-frame ones, with some missing. The data contain 25,000 to 30,000 clones, 89% of them seen just once; the ten biggest clones take up roughly 2.7%. Input material: peripheral blood. These receptors were collected from a human donor in a cohort sampled during active COVID-19.

Written as DNA, the CDR3 is TGTGCCAGCAGCTTAGCGCTAGGAGCGGGGGGGCCGAATGAGCAGTTCTTC. It specifies CASSLALGAGGPNEQFF. The J gene is TRBJ2-1, the V gene TRBV7-9, with TRBD2 matching 10 bases. CDR1 and CDR2 (germline): SEHNR, FQNEAQ (reference sequence). The CDR3 consists of 17 residues. Trimming removed 0 bases from V and 7 bases from J; junction bases left unmatched: 9.

Only one count was recorded for this clone. V gene TRBV5-1 combines with J gene TRBJ2-7, with D possibly TRBD2 on 6 matching bases. Per the germline V gene, CDR1 is SGHRS and CDR2 is YFSETQ. This CDR3 has 11 residues. The germline V and J ends were trimmed by 4 bases and 4 bases, with 6 bases remaining between them. As DNA, the CDR3 is TGCGCCAGCAGCGGAGGGTACGAGCAGTACTTC. Translating gives CASSGGYEQYF.

The rearrangement links TRBV2 to TRBJ2-7; D is ambiguous. Looked up from germline, CDR1 is SNHLY and CDR2 is FYNNEI. With 5 bases removed from V and 3 bases from J, the gap between germline ends came to 5 bases. The CDR3 loop spans 11 amino acids. The CDR3 DNA reads as TGTGCCAGCAGTCCCATCTACGAGCAGTACTTC. Translating it yields CASSPIYEQYF.

The gene calls are TRBV7-8 and TRBJ1-5; 7 bases agree with TRBD1. V was pared by 5 bases and J by 7 bases, with 5 bases of the junction left unmatched. The CDR3 consists of 13 residues. Germline CDR1 is SGHVS and CDR2 is FQNEAQ. CDR3 sequence reads: CASSAQGRQPQHF. The CDR3 DNA reads as TGTGCCAGCAGCGCACAGGGGAGACAGCCCCAGCATTTT. The full variable domain, its missing parts supplied by reference TRBV7-8 and TRBJ1-5, is GAGVSQSPRYKVAKRGQDVALRCDPISGHVSLFWYQQALGQGPEFLTYFQNEAQLDKSGLPSDRFFAERPEGSVSTLKIQRTQQEDSAVYLCASSAQGRQPQHFGDGTRLSIL.

V is TRBV5-1 and J is TRBJ1-3, with D tentatively TRBD1 (6 bases). CDR1 and CDR2 from the germline V gene are SGHRS and YFSETQ. This CDR3 contains 14 residues. Trimming shortened V by 0 bases and J by 8 bases, and 12 bases separated the two germline ends. This chain's CDR3 is CASSLDRVEDTIYF. The CDR3 DNA reads TGCGCCAGCAGCTTGGACAGGGTAGAGGACACCATATATTTT.

The chain uses TRBV7-9 and TRBJ2-1; TRBD2 agrees at 7 bases. V was pared by 4 bases and J by 2 bases, with 5 bases of the junction left unmatched. The germline CDR1 and CDR2 sequences are SEHNR and FQNEAQ (reference sequence). The CDR3 extends over 15 amino acids. The CDR3 spells CASSSAGTTYNEQFF. The DNA of the CDR3 is TGTGCCAGCAGCTCCGCCGGGACTACCTACAATGAGCAGTTCTTC.